This TCR beta chain was recovered during a study of PD-L1 blockade in urothelial cancer. TCRdb's table, derived via immunoSEQ multiplex PCR, lists solely in-frame clones and lacks some. Of approximately 90,000 clones in the sample, 84% were seen once. V was clipped by 0 bases and J by 7 bases; unmatched bases: 7. CDR1 SGDLS and CDR2 YYNGEE come from the germline V gene. This CDR3 region has 16 residues. Time point defined: pretreatment peripheral blood. The sample was PBMCs, taken around atezolizumab (anti-PD-L1) treatment. The origin of this receptor is a man in his 60s with urothelial cancer. This chain links TRBV9 with TRBJ2-1; 10 bases align to TRBD2. The CDR3 DNA follows: TGTGCCAGCAGCGTAGGTCGGGGACTAGCGATAAATGAGCAGTTCTTC. Its protein is CASSVGRGLAINEQFF. The variable domain in full, with the rest retrieved from reference TRBV9 and TRBJ2-1, is DSGVTQTPKHLITATGQRVTLRCSPRSGDLSVYWYQQSLDQGLQFLIQYYNGEERAKGNILERFSAQQFPDLHSELNLSSLELGDSALYFCASSVGRGLAINEQFFGPGTRLTVL.